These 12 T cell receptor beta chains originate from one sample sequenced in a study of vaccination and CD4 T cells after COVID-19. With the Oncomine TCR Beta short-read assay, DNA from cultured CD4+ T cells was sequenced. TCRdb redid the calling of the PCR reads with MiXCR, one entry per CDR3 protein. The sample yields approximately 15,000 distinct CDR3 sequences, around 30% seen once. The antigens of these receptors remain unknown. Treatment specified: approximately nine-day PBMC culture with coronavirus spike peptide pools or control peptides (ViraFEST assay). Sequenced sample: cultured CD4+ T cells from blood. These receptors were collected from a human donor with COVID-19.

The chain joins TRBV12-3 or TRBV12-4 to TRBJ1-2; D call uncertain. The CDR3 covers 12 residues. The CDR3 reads CANNRYTYGYTF. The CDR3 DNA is TGTGCGAACAACCGATATACGTATGGCTACACCTTC.

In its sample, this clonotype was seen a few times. CDR3 bases: TGTGCCAGCAGCGAGACAGGGCTCACCTACAATGAGCAGTTCTTC. This sequence encodes CASSETGLTYNEQFF. The chain carries TRBV7-8 and TRBJ2-1; 7 positions agree with TRBD1. Per germline, CDR1 SGHVS and CDR2 FQNEAQ. The ends lost 5 bases at V and 2 bases at J; junction bases unmatched: 6. The CDR3 spans 15 residues.

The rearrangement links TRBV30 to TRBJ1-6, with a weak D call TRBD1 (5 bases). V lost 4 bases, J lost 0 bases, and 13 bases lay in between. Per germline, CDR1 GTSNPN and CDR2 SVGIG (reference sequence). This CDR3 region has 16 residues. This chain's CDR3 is CAWTPGGSSYNSPLHF. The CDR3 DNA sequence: TGTGCCTGGACCCCGGGGGGGAGCTCCTATAATTCACCCCTCCACTTT.

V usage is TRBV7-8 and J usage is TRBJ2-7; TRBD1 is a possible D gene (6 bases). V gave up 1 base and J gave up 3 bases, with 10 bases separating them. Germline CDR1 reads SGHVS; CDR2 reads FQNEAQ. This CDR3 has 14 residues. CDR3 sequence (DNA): TGTGCCAGCAGCTTAGGACAGGCCGACTACGAGCAGTACTTC. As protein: CASSLGQADYEQYF.

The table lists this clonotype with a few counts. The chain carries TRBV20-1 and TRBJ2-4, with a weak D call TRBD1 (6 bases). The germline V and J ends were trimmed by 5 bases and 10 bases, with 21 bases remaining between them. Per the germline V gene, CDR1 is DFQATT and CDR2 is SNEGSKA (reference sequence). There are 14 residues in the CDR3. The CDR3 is CSAGTEGVRPIQYF. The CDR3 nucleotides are TGCAGTGCTGGGACCGAGGGGGTCCGCCCAATTCAGTACTTC.

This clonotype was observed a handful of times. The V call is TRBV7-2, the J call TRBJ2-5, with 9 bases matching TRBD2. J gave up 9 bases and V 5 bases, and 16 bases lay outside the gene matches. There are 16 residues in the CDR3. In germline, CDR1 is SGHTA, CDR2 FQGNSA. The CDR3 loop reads CASSKYGTSTELAQYF. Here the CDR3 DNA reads TGTGCCAGCAGCAAATACGGGACTAGCACAGAATTGGCCCAGTACTTC.

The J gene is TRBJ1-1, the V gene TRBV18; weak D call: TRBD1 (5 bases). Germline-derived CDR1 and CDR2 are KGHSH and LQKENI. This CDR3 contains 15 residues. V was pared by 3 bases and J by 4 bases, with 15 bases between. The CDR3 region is CASSPSGRRGTEAFF. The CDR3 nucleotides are TGTGCCAGCTCACCCTCGGGGCGGCGGGGCACTGAAGCTTTCTTT.

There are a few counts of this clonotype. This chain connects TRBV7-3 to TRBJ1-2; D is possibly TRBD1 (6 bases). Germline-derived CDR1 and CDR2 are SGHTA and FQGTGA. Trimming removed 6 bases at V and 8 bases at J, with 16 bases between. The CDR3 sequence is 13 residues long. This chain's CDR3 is CASRDTDSWGYTF. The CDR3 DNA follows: TGTGCCAGCAGGGATACGGACAGTTGGGGCTACACCTTC.

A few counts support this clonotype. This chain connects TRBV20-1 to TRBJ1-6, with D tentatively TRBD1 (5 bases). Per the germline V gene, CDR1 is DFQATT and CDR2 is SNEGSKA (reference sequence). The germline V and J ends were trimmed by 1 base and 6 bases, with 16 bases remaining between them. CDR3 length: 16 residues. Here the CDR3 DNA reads TGCAGTGCTAGAGTATTGCAGGGAGGAGGTAATTCACCCCTCCACTTT. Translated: CSARVLQGGGNSPLHF.

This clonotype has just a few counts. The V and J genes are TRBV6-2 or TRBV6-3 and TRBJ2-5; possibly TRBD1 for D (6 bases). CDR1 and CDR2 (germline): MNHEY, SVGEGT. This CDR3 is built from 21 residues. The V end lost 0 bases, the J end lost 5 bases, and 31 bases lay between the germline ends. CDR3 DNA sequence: TGTGCCAGCAGTTACTCGTTGACTACAGGGTTTCGTCAGACCCCGCCGGAGACCCAGTACTTC. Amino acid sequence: CASSYSLTTGFRQTPPETQYF.

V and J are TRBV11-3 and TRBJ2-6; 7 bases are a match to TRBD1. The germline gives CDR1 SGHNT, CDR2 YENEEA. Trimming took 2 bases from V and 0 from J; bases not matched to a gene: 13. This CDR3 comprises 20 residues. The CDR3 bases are TGTGCCAGCAGCTTATTCCGTGACAGGGTAAGCTCCTCTGGGGCCAACGTCCTGACTTTC. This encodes CASSLFRDRVSSSGANVLTF.

The CDR3: CATSAGGLADTQYF. The CDR3, as DNA: TGTGCCACCAGCGCCGGGGGGCTGGCAGATACGCAGTATTTT. The V call is TRBV15, the J call TRBJ2-3; perhaps TRBD2 as D (7 bases). This CDR3 comprises 14 residues. Germline V gives CDR1 LNHNV, CDR2 YYDKDF (reference sequence). Trimming removed 5 bases at V and 4 bases at J, with 13 bases between.